The 2 T cell receptor beta chains below were found in one sample sequenced in a study of T cell responses to AZD1222 COVID-19 vaccine (dated by TCRdb to the early 2020s). Library method: the immunoSEQ multiplex PCR assay. TCRdb provides this immuneACCESS table in a form limited to in-frame rearrangements. Some clones are lacking; in checked studies, under half of them reflect an unresolved V gene, and why the rest are absent is not known. The sample yields 160,000 or so clones; roughly nine tenths were counted once. In total, the top ten clones hold 1.5% to 2% of the sample. Read against the paper, the sample's time point label means: baseline before first vaccination. The sequences come from peripheral blood, collected on day 0 of AZD1222 vaccination. Receptor source: an adult in good health.

The sample holds one count of this clone. The chain links TRBV7-8 to TRBJ2-7, with D unclear. Germline lookup yields CDR1 SGHVS and CDR2 FQNEAQ. The CDR3 sequence is 13 residues long. Between the trimmed V and J ends, which lost 0 bases and 1 base, there was a span of 4 bases. Here the CDR3 reads CASSLAESYEQYF. The CDR3 DNA follows: TGTGCCAGCAGCTTAGCGGAGTCCTACGAGCAGTACTTC.

The chain combines TRBV2 with TRBJ1-5; 8 bases fit TRBD1. The V and J ends lost 3 bases and 3 bases, in that order; junction bases with no gene match: 4. The CDR3 is 15 amino acids. Germline CDR1 SNHLY, CDR2 FYNNEI. In DNA, the CDR3 is TGTGCCAGCAGTGAGGACAGGGATGACAATCAGCCCCAGCATTTT. Amino acid sequence: CASSEDRDDNQPQHF.